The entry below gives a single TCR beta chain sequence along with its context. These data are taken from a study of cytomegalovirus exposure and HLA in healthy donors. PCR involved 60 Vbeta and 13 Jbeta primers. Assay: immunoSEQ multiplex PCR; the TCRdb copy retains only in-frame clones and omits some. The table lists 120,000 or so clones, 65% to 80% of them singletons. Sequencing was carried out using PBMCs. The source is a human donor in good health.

The CDR3 DNA sequence: TGTGCCAGCTCACCAAGGCGGATCTCTGGAAACACCATATATTTT. This codes for CASSPRRISGNTIYF. The rearrangement links TRBV18 to TRBJ1-3, with D unclear. The CDR3 is 15 residues long. Deletions cut 2 bases from V and 0 bases from J, with 8 bases between. Germline-derived CDR1 and CDR2 are KGHSH and LQKENI.